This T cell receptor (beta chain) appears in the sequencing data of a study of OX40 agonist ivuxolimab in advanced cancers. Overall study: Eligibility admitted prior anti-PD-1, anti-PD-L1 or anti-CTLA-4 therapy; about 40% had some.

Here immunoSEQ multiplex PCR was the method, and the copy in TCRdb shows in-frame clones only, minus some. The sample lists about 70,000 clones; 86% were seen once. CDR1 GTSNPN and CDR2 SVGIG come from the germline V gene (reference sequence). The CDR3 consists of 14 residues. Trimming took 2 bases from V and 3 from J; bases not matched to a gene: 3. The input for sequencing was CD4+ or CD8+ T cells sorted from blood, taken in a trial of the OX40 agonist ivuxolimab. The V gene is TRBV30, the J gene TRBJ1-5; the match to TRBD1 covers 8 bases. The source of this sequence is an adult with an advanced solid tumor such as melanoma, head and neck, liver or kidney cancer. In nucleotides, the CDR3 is TGTGCCTGGAGTCGGACAGGGTTCAATCAGCCCCAGCATTTT. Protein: CAWSRTGFNQPQHF.